This is a list of T cell receptor beta chains from one sample in a study of blood T cell repertoires in COVID-19. The assay was immunoSEQ multiplex PCR, and TCRdb's table has in-frame clones only and misses some. The sample consists of some 190,000 clones, more than 60% of them appearing once. Sample: peripheral blood. The receptors come from a woman in her 50s with acute or convalescent COVID-19. The CDR3 runs from the conserved cysteine through the conserved F or W.

v_gene: TRBV3-1/TRBV3-2; j_gene: TRBJ2-2; CDR3aa: CASSRLTGELFF
v_gene: TRBV9; j_gene: TRBJ2-5; CDR3aa: CASSVEGGTDQETQYF
v_gene: TRBV6-5; j_gene: TRBJ2-3; CDR3aa: CASTLLSGVEDTQYF
v_gene: TRBV5-1; j_gene: TRBJ2-7; CDR3aa: CASTAGTGTHEQYF
v_gene: TRBV15; j_gene: TRBJ2-6; CDR3aa: CATSRDGRTLGSGANVLTF
v_gene: TRBV24-1; j_gene: TRBJ1-1; CDR3aa: CATSGTGGSPEAFF
v_gene: TRBV11-2; j_gene: TRBJ1-3; CDR3aa: CASSPIQGITSGNTIYF
v_gene: TRBV4-1; j_gene: TRBJ2-1; CDR3aa: CASSQVVTRGGYNEQFF
v_gene: TRBV7-2; j_gene: TRBJ2-7; CDR3aa: CASRFGGSYEQYF
v_gene: TRBV5-1; j_gene: TRBJ1-6; CDR3aa: CASREGSQYFSPLHF
v_gene: TRBV28; j_gene: TRBJ1-1; CDR3aa: CASSLPRTGEAFF
v_gene: TRBV5-1; j_gene: TRBJ2-7; CDR3aa: CASSPQGFPMGEQYF
v_gene: TRBV27; j_gene: TRBJ1-2; CDR3aa: CASSSVVGQGARGYTF
v_gene: TRBV9; j_gene: TRBJ2-1; CDR3aa: CASSATSGGSRGQFF
v_gene: TRBV14; j_gene: TRBJ1-5; CDR3aa: CASSRQGTQPQHF
v_gene: TRBV9; j_gene: TRBJ1-2; CDR3aa: CASSVGSGANYGYTF
v_gene: TRBV7-2; j_gene: TRBJ2-7; CDR3aa: CASSSTSGGNYEQYF
v_gene: TRBV12-3/TRBV12-4; j_gene: TRBJ2-5; CDR3aa: CASRTGVFETQYF
v_gene: TRBV6-5; j_gene: TRBJ1-2; CDR3aa: CASSYGQANGYTF
v_gene: TRBV9; j_gene: TRBJ2-7; CDR3aa: CASRPQGGGEQYF
v_gene: TRBV6-2/TRBV6-3; j_gene: TRBJ1-1; CDR3aa: CASSFYRGLNTEAFF
v_gene: TRBV10-3; j_gene: TRBJ2-3; CDR3aa: CAISTGTTTDTQYF
v_gene: TRBV6-6; j_gene: TRBJ2-2; CDR3aa: CASSLPDREHRGAVF
v_gene: TRBV6-2/TRBV6-3; j_gene: TRBJ2-1; CDR3aa: CASSSGAGTSGLNEQFF
v_gene: TRBV9; j_gene: TRBJ2-1; CDR3aa: CASSPRTSGRIFYNEQFF
v_gene: TRBV12-3/TRBV12-4; j_gene: TRBJ2-3; CDR3aa: CASRLSTDTQYF
v_gene: TRBV5-4; j_gene: TRBJ1-3; CDR3aa: CASGAAQGGGGTIYF
v_gene: TRBV9; j_gene: TRBJ2-3; CDR3aa: CASSVATASGTDMQYF
v_gene: TRBV15; j_gene: TRBJ2-3; CDR3aa: CATSPRLAKDTQYF
v_gene: TRBV28; j_gene: TRBJ1-5; CDR3aa: CASRQSNQPQHF
v_gene: TRBV11-2; j_gene: TRBJ2-7; CDR3aa: CASSPIGTSGTYEQYF
v_gene: TRBV19; j_gene: TRBJ2-1; CDR3aa: CASNQGSSYNEQFF
v_gene: TRBV6-5; j_gene: TRBJ1-2; CDR3aa: CASRGTGSYGYTF
v_gene: TRBV18; j_gene: TRBJ1-6; CDR3aa: CASSRDTGNSPLHF
v_gene: TRBV13; j_gene: TRBJ2-3; CDR3aa: CASSGDYKDTQYF
v_gene: TRBV5-1; j_gene: TRBJ2-3; CDR3aa: CASSPRQGSTDTQYF
v_gene: TRBV5-1; j_gene: TRBJ2-1; CDR3aa: CASSSGRGTEKRKDNEQFF
v_gene: TRBV7-6; j_gene: TRBJ2-3; CDR3aa: CASSFSGGTGGDTQYF
v_gene: TRBV5-6; j_gene: TRBJ2-1; CDR3aa: CASSLVSASGRGEQFF
v_gene: TRBV7-2; j_gene: TRBJ2-5; CDR3aa: CASSGVRGRQETQYF
v_gene: TRBV6-6; j_gene: TRBJ2-3; CDR3aa: CASSYVGGYTDTQYF
v_gene: TRBV9; j_gene: TRBJ1-1; CDR3aa: CASSGGLQGTEAFF
v_gene: TRBV7-8; j_gene: TRBJ1-3; CDR3aa: CASSIRGVGNTIYF
v_gene: TRBV9; j_gene: TRBJ1-2; CDR3aa: CASSARQGPANYGYTF
v_gene: TRBV9; j_gene: TRBJ1-4; CDR3aa: CASSVGGRDEKLFF
v_gene: TRBV9; j_gene: TRBJ2-5; CDR3aa: CASSVGTSGRQETQYF
v_gene: TRBV2; j_gene: TRBJ1-2; CDR3aa: CASSPLQGGGNGYTF
v_gene: TRBV6-4; j_gene: TRBJ2-3; CDR3aa: CASRRDTSTDTQYF
v_gene: TRBV5-4; j_gene: TRBJ2-4; CDR3aa: CASSLKLAGVNIQYF
v_gene: TRBV28; j_gene: TRBJ1-2; CDR3aa: CASTLGGFYGYTF
v_gene: TRBV27; j_gene: TRBJ2-7; CDR3aa: CASSFSSIGGQGYEQYF
v_gene: TRBV24-1; j_gene: TRBJ2-1; CDR3aa: CATSDFGRAGYGEQFF
v_gene: TRBV7-2; j_gene: TRBJ2-7; CDR3aa: CASSAGLTSDEQYF
v_gene: TRBV2; j_gene: TRBJ2-5; CDR3aa: CASSLPGQGAGTQYF
v_gene: TRBV5-1; j_gene: TRBJ1-4; CDR3aa: CASSPGGGLTNEKLFF